Below, 32 T cell receptor beta chains from the same sample are listed, as sequenced in a study of T cells in Graves' hyperthyroidism and ophthalmopathy (dated by TCRdb to between 2017 and 2020). Libraries were prepared through multiplex PCR. The sequencing machine was an Illumina HiSeq 2000. Amplification of TCR beta CDR3 regions was carried out from RNA transcripts. The first round of RT-PCR for the TCR CDR3 was performed with the HTBI primer set and the Qiagen OneStep RT-PCR kit. TCRdb took the public reads, trimmed them with fastp at Q25, ran MiXCR for clone calling and kept in-frame beta chains. CDR3 protein sequences are deduplicated, and each keeps its most common genes and DNA. Present in this sample are over 500,000 distinct CDR3 sequences, more than 15% of which were seen just once. Around 28% of the sample is held by the ten biggest clonotypes. The material sequenced was blood. All receptors come from a woman between 25 and 40 years old with Graves' ophthalmopathy.

The rearrangement joins TRBV7-9 to TRBJ2-7; D remains unclear. This CDR3 is 14 amino acids long. Germline V gives CDR1 SEHNR, CDR2 FQNEAQ (reference sequence). V lost 4 bases, J lost 0 bases, and 10 bases lay in between. The CDR3 reads CASSSAVSSYEQYF. The CDR3 DNA is TGTGCCAGCAGCTCAGCTGTTAGCTCCTACGAGCAGTACTTC. The full variable domain, its missing parts supplied by reference TRBV7-9 and TRBJ2-7, is DTGVSQNPRHKITKRGQNVTFRCDPISEHNRLYWYRQTLGQGPEFLTYFQNEAQLEKSRLLSDRFSAERPKGSFSTLEIQRTEQGDSAMYLCASSSAVSSYEQYFGPGTRLTVT.

The genes are TRBV4-1 and TRBJ2-7, with 7 bases matching TRBD1. Trimming at V came to 5 bases and at J to 2 bases, leaving 6 bases not matched to a gene. Germline assignment: CDR1 MGHRA and CDR2 YSYEKL. The CDR3 runs 14 residues. The CDR3 protein is CASSDGDSPYEQYF. CDR3 DNA: TGCGCCAGCAGCGACGGGGACAGCCCCTACGAGCAGTACTTC.

This clonotype was seen ten or more times. J is TRBJ1-2 and V is TRBV2, with D hard to call. Trimming took off 9 bases at V and 7 bases at J, with 12 bases between the two ends. Germline V lookup: CDR1 SNHLY, CDR2 FYNNEI. The CDR3 is 11 amino acids. CDR3 nucleotide sequence: TGTGCCAGGAGGACCCCTTCTGGCTACACCTTC. Translating it yields CARRTPSGYTF.

This clonotype was seen ten or more times. J is TRBJ2-7 and V is TRBV27, with D maybe TRBD1 (5 bases). CDR1 is MNHEY, CDR2 SMNVEV, per germline (reference sequence). The V and J ends lost 7 bases and 0 bases respectively, with 13 bases between them. The CDR3 sequence is 14 residues long. The CDR3 region has the DNA TGTGCCAGCAACCCCACAGGTCCCTCCTACGAGCAGTACTTC. This codes for CASNPTGPSYEQYF.

This clonotype was recorded at least ten times. V is TRBV12-5 and J is TRBJ2-3, with TRBD2 as a possible D gene (5 bases). CDR3 length: 12 amino acids. With 3 bases removed from V and 8 bases from J, the gap between germline ends came to 9 bases. The germline gives CDR1 LGHNT, CDR2 FRNRAP. In DNA, the CDR3 is TGTGCTAGTGGTTTAGAGGAGGTTACGCAGTATTTT. Translating gives CASGLEEVTQYF.

This sequence joins TRBV14 and TRBJ2-7, with D perhaps matching TRBD1 (6 bases). Germline V gives CDR1 SGHDN, CDR2 FVKESK. The CDR3 loop spans 15 amino acids. V lost 1 base, J lost 2 bases, and 12 bases lay in between. DNA for the CDR3: TGTGCCAGCAGCCAAGGAGACAGGACGGCCTACGAGCAGTACTTC. Protein sequence: CASSQGDRTAYEQYF.

This clonotype was detected ten times or more. This chain uses TRBV7-2 with TRBJ2-5; 8 nucleotides agree with TRBD2. V shed 4 bases, J shed 4 bases, and the junction held 8 bases outside the gene matches. Germline CDR1 is SGHTA and CDR2 is FQGNSA. The CDR3 extends over 15 amino acids. CDR3 amino acids: CASSSPLAGRETQYF. CDR3 nucleotide sequence: TGTGCCAGCAGCTCCCCTTTAGCGGGAAGAGAGACCCAGTACTTC.

This chain uses TRBV19 with TRBJ2-2, with D possibly called TRBD1 or TRBD2 (5 bases each). CDR1 and CDR2 (germline): LNHDA, SQIVND (reference sequence). CDR3 length: 11 residues. The germline V and J ends were trimmed by 6 bases and 7 bases, with 6 bases remaining between them. CDR3 DNA: TGTGCCAGTAGGGGGGACGGGGAGCTGTTTTTT. This translates into CASRGDGELFF.

Points on this clonotype: Being one base from a much bigger clone, this may be a read error. The chain uses TRBV28 and TRBJ2-2; TRBD2 aligns across 9 bases. The CDR3 is 17 amino acids. V was clipped by 4 bases and J by 2 bases; unmatched bases: 8. Germline V CDR1 and CDR2: MDHEN, SYDVKM. The CDR3 protein is CASSSGSGRTNTGELFF. CDR3 sequence (DNA): TGTGCCAGCAGTTCGGGTAGCGGGAGAACCAACACCGGGGAGCTGTTTTTT.

This clonotype was picked up many times. The V gene is TRBV7-3, the J gene TRBJ2-1, with TRBD2 identical over 8 bases. The V gene end was trimmed by 6 bases and the J gene end by 5 bases; junction bases not matched to a gene: 12. The germline V gene encodes CDR1 SGHTA and CDR2 FQGTGA. The CDR3 extends over 16 amino acids. CDR3 loop: CASSPIASGSNNEQFF. The CDR3 DNA is TGTGCCAGCAGTCCCATTGCGAGCGGGAGTAACAATGAGCAGTTCTTC.

This clonotype has at least ten counts. This chain links TRBV11-3 with TRBJ2-2; maybe TRBD2 (6 bases). CDR1 is SGHNT and CDR2 is YENEEA in the germline V gene. Trimming cost V 2 bases and J 6 bases, with 19 bases left between them. The CDR3 consists of 17 residues. CDR3 coding DNA: TGTGCCAGCAGCTTAAGGAGTTCGGCGGGGCTAGCCGGGGAGCTGTTTTTT. This gives the protein CASSLRSSAGLAGELFF.

The V call is TRBV27, the J call TRBJ1-2; no reliable D call. This CDR3 has 15 amino acids. V shed 6 bases and J shed 1 base, with 15 bases lying between them. The germline V gene has CDR1 MNHEY and CDR2 SMNVEV (reference sequence). In DNA form, the CDR3 reads TGTGCCAGCAGCTTCCGCCCGGGGAATAACTATGGCTACACCTTC. Its protein product is CASSFRPGNNYGYTF.

This clonotype has a handful of counts. The genes are TRBV5-4 and TRBJ2-5; no reliable D call. There are 20 residues in the CDR3. Trimming took off 2 bases at V and 2 bases at J, with 28 bases between the two ends. Germline V gene lookup returns CDR1 SGHNT and CDR2 YYREEE (reference sequence). The CDR3 sequence: CASSFGRVRERSLRQETQYF. Here the CDR3 DNA reads TGTGCCAGCAGCTTTGGTCGAGTGAGAGAGCGAAGCCTCAGACAAGAGACCCAGTACTTC.

This clonotype was found many times. V gene TRBV6-2 or TRBV6-3 combines with J gene TRBJ2-1, with 10 positions matching TRBD2. The CDR3 contains 14 residues. V gave up 6 bases and J gave up 4 bases; unmatched junction bases: 3. The germline gives CDR1 MNHEY, CDR2 SVGEGT. The CDR3 sequence is CASRASGGYNEQFF. The CDR3 DNA sequence: TGTGCCAGCAGGGCTAGCGGGGGATACAATGAGCAGTTCTTC.

DNA of the CDR3: TGTGCCAGCAGCGTAGTCCGCGGGAGTCCCAACGAGCAGTACTTC. Protein: CASSVVRGSPNEQYF. The chain combines TRBV9 with TRBJ2-7; 7 bases match TRBD2. The germline V gene encodes CDR1 SGDLS and CDR2 YYNGEE. With 0 bases clipped from V and 5 bases from J, the junction kept 8 bases outside the gene matches. The CDR3 has 15 residues.

This chain uses TRBV30 with TRBJ1-4; 9 positions match TRBD1. Trimming took 5 bases from V and 6 from J; bases not matched to a gene: 4. This CDR3 has 13 amino acids. Germline loops: CDR1 GTSNPN, CDR2 SVGIG (reference sequence). This chain's CDR3 is CAWGGQGDEKLFF. The CDR3 nucleotides read TGTGCCTGGGGGGGACAGGGAGATGAAAAACTGTTTTTT. The full variable domain, its missing parts supplied by reference TRBV30 and TRBJ1-4, is SQTIHQWPATLVQPVGSPLSLECTVEGTSNPNLYWYRQAAGRGLQLLFYSVGIGQISSEVPQNLSASRPQDRQFILSSKKLLLSDSGFYLCAWGGQGDEKLFFGSGTQLSVL.

This clonotype occurred a few times. The chain recombines TRBV6-2 or TRBV6-3 with TRBJ2-7; the D gene is possibly TRBD1 (6 bases). The CDR3 sequence is 14 residues long. In germline, CDR1 is MNHEY, CDR2 SVGEGT. V gave up 8 bases and J gave up 6 bases, with 20 bases separating them. CDR3 sequence: CASVSDRPKGEQYF. The CDR3 DNA is TGTGCCAGCGTCTCCGACAGGCCCAAGGGCGAGCAGTACTTC.

This clonotype occurred many times. This chain uses TRBV18 with TRBJ2-7; D is uncertain. The V end was cut by 6 bases, the J end by 2 bases, with 8 bases between. This CDR3 is built from 12 residues. Germline V gene lookup returns CDR1 KGHSH and CDR2 LQKENI. CDR3: CASSRSAYEQYF. The CDR3 DNA reads as TGTGCCAGCTCCCGGTCCGCCTACGAGCAGTACTTC.

The J gene is TRBJ2-1, the V gene TRBV24-1; TRBD1 or TRBD2 may be the D gene (5 bases each). The CDR3 totals 14 residues. V was shortened by 7 bases and J by 5 bases, with 14 bases between the two germline ends. Germline CDR1 and CDR2: KGHDR and SFDVKD. The CDR3 DNA reads TGTGCCACCAGAGCGGTCGACAGCGACAATGAGCAGTTCTTC. This gives the protein CATRAVDSDNEQFF.

This clonotype showed up many times. This sequence joins TRBV20-1 and TRBJ2-1; 14 bases are a match to TRBD2. Per the germline V gene, CDR1 is DFQATT and CDR2 is SNEGSKA (reference sequence). CDR3 length: 19 amino acids. V lost 7 bases and J lost 4; bases outside the gene matches: 18. The CDR3 DNA sequence: TGCAGTGTTTCGGGACTAGCGGGAGTAGACACAATTCGGTACAATGAGCAGTTCTTC. Its translation: CSVSGLAGVDTIRYNEQFF.

V usage is TRBV29-1 and J usage is TRBJ2-1; D possibly corresponds to TRBD1 (6 bases). The length of the CDR3 is 15 residues. CDR1 is SQVTM, CDR2 ANQGSEA, per germline. Trimming left V 0 bases short and J 3 bases short, with 12 bases between. The CDR3 DNA sequence: TGCAGCGTTGAAGATCACAGGGACCTCTACAATGAGCAGTTCTTC. This codes for CSVEDHRDLYNEQFF.

The chain uses TRBV27 and TRBJ2-5; 8 positions match TRBD2. V lost 5 bases and J lost 13; bases outside the gene matches: 15. The CDR3 is 14 residues long. Germline V gives CDR1 MNHEY, CDR2 SMNVEV (reference sequence). The CDR3 region has the DNA TGTGCCAGCAGTCCGGGACTAGTCAGGAAGGTAACGTACTTC. Translating gives CASSPGLVRKVTYF.

In this sample, this clonotype turned up many times. The chain joins TRBV20-1 to TRBJ1-6, with D possibly being TRBD1 (6 bases). V dropped 0 bases and J dropped 13 bases, with 13 bases sitting between them. The CDR3 consists of 13 residues. CDR1 and CDR2 from the germline V gene are DFQATT and SNEGSKA (reference sequence). The CDR3: CSARDRLTGPLHF. DNA for the CDR3: TGCAGTGCTAGAGACCGACTGACAGGCCCCCTCCACTTT.

This rearrangement joins TRBV20-1 to TRBJ2-7, with D unclear. The germline V gene has CDR1 DFQATT and CDR2 SNEGSKA (reference sequence). CDR3 length equals 14 residues. V was shortened by 5 bases and J by 2 bases, with 16 bases between the two germline ends. CDR3 protein: CSAPWVGMTYEQYF. The CDR3 DNA reads as TGCAGTGCTCCCTGGGTGGGCATGACCTACGAGCAGTACTTC.

This clonotype has ten or more counts. The rearrangement joins TRBV29-1 to TRBJ2-7; 7 bases align to TRBD1. Germline values: CDR1 SQVTM, CDR2 ANQGSEA. The V gene end was trimmed by 4 bases and the J gene end by 3 bases; junction bases not matched to a gene: 3. CDR3 length equals 12 residues. This chain's CDR3 is CSVVGTVYEQYF. The CDR3 coding sequence is TGCAGCGTTGTTGGGACAGTCTACGAGCAGTACTTC.

This clonotype was picked up many times. The chain carries TRBV7-2 and TRBJ2-7; the D gene is possibly TRBD2 (6 bases). V was pared by 3 bases and J by 2 bases, with 14 bases between. Germline V gives CDR1 SGHTA, CDR2 FQGNSA. There are 15 residues in the CDR3. The DNA for the CDR3 is TGTGCCAGCAGCTTCTACCGGGACTCACCCTACGAGCAGTACTTC. Encoded protein: CASSFYRDSPYEQYF.

This clonotype was seen many times. The rearrangement uses TRBV30 and TRBJ1-4; the match to TRBD1 covers 7 bases. Unmatched junction bases numbered 9, after V lost 2 bases and J lost 3 bases. Looked up from germline, CDR1 is GTSNPN and CDR2 is SVGIG (reference sequence). The CDR3 has 16 residues. The CDR3 loop is CAWSRGTGEANEKLFF. In DNA form, the CDR3 reads TGTGCCTGGAGTCGCGGAACAGGGGAGGCTAATGAAAAACTGTTTTTT. The full variable domain, with the rest looked up from reference TRBV30 and TRBJ1-4, is SQTIHQWPATLVQPVGSPLSLECTVEGTSNPNLYWYRQAAGRGLQLLFYSVGIGQISSEVPQNLSASRPQDRQFILSSKKLLLSDSGFYLCAWSRGTGEANEKLFFGSGTQLSVL.

This clonotype was detected ten times or more. The V gene is TRBV7-9, the J gene TRBJ2-7; TRBD1 matches 8 bases. Germline loops: CDR1 SEHNR, CDR2 FQNEAQ (reference sequence). Trimming removed 5 bases from V and 5 bases from J; junction bases left unmatched: 8. The CDR3 spans 14 residues. The CDR3 is CASSHTGGINEQYF. CDR3 sequence (DNA): TGTGCCAGCAGCCATACAGGGGGAATCAACGAGCAGTACTTC.

Concerning this clonotype: This CDR3 is missing its conserved last phenylalanine or tryptophan, likely due to a read error. The CDR3 protein is CASSLIGGDYGYTL. Here the CDR3 DNA reads TGTGCCAGCAGCTTAATCGGCGGGGACTATGGCTACACCCTC. The genes are TRBV7-3 and TRBJ1-2; D ambiguous. Germline V gene data show CDR1 as SGHTA and CDR2 as FQGTGA. V shed 1 base and J shed 3 bases, with 9 bases lying between them. This CDR3 has 14 amino acids.

This clonotype was recorded at least ten times. The chain combines TRBV18 with TRBJ2-7; no definite D call. Looked up from germline, CDR1 is KGHSH and CDR2 is LQKENI. The CDR3 consists of 15 residues. V lost 0 bases, J lost 0 bases, and 9 bases lay in between. The CDR3 DNA is TGTGCCAGCTCACCACCCCTAACCAGCTCCTACGAGCAGTACTTC. It codes for CASSPPLTSSYEQYF.

This clonotype was found a few times. The chain is built from TRBV7-2 and TRBJ2-7, with no clear D. Looked up from germline, CDR1 is SGHTA and CDR2 is FQGNSA. V was trimmed by 0 bases and J by 7 bases, leaving 7 bases between them. The CDR3 runs to 12 residues. The CDR3 reads CASSLAKSEQYF. CDR3 nucleotides: TGTGCCAGCAGCTTAGCGAAGAGTGAGCAGTACTTC.

The V and J genes are TRBV15 and TRBJ2-7; TRBD1 matches 7 bases. Per germline, CDR1 LNHNV and CDR2 YYDKDF (reference sequence). The V gene end was trimmed by 0 bases and the J gene end by 5 bases; junction bases not matched to a gene: 1. The CDR3 sequence is 13 residues long. This chain's CDR3 is CATSRERGHEQYF. In nucleotides, the CDR3 is TGTGCCACCAGCAGAGAGAGGGGGCACGAGCAGTACTTC.